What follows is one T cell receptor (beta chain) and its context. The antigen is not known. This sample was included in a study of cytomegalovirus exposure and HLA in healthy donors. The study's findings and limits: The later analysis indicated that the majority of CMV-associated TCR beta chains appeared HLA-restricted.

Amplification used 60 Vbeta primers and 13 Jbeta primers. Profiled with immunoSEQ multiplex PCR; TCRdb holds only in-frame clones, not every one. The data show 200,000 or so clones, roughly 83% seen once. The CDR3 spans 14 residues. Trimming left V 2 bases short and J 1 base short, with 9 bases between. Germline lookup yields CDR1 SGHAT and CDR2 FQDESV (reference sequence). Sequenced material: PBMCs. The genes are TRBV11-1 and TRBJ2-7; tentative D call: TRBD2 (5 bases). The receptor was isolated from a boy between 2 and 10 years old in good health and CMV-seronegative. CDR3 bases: TGTGCCAGCAGCTTATCGGGCGGGTCCTACGAGCAGTACTTC. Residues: CASSLSGGSYEQYF.